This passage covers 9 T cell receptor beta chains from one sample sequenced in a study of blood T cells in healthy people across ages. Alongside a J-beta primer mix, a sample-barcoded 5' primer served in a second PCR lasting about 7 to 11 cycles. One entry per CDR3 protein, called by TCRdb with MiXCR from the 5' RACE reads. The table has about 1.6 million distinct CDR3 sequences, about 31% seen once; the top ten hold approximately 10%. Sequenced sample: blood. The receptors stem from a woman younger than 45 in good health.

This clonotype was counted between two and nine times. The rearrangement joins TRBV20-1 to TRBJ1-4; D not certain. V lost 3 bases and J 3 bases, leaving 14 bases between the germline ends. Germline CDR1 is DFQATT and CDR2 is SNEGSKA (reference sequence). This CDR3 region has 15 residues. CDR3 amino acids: CSASPSYEPNEKLFF. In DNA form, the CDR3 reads TGCAGTGCTAGCCCTTCTTATGAACCTAATGAAAAACTGTTTTTT.

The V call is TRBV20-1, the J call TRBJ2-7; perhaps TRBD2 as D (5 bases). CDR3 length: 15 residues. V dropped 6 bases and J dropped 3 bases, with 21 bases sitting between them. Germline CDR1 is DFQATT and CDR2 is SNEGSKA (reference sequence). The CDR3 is CSANPSGKVGYEQYF. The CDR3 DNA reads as TGCAGTGCGAACCCCTCGGGGAAAGTAGGCTACGAGCAGTACTTC.

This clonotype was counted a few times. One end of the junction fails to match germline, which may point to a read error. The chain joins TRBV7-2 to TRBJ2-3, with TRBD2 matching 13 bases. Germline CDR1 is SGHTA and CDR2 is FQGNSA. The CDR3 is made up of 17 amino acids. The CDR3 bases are TGTGCCGGCAGCCACTTAAGGGGACTAGCGGGGACAGATACGCAGTATTTT. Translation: CAGSHLRGLAGTDTQYF.

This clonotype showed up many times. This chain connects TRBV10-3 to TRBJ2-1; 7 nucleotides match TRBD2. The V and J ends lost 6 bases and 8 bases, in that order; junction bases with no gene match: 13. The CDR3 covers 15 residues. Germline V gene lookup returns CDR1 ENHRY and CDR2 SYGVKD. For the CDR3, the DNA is TGTGCCATCAGCTTGGGGGGGGATCCTTATGATGAGCAGTTCTTC. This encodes CAISLGGDPYDEQFF.

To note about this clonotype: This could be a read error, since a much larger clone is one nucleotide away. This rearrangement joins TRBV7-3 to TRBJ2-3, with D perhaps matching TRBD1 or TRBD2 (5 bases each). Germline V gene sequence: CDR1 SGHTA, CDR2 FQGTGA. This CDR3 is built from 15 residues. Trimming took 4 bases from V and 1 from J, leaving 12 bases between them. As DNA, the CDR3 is TGTGCCAGCAGCTACGGGGCTTTTGGCACAGATACGCAGTATTTT. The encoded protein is CASSYGAFGTDTQYF.

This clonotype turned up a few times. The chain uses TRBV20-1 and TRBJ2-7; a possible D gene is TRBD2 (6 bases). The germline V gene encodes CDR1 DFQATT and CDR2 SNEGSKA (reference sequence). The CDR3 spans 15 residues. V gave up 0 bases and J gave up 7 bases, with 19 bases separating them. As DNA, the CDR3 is TGCAGTGCTAGAGAGGGGTCTAGCGAGCCCCATGAGCAGTACTTC. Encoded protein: CSAREGSSEPHEQYF.

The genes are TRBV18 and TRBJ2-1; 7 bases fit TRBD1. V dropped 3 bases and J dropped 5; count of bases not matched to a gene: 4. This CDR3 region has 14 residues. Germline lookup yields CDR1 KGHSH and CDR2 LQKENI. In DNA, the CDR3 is TGTGCCAGCTCACCCGCCGGGACAGACAATGAGCAGTTCTTC. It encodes CASSPAGTDNEQFF.

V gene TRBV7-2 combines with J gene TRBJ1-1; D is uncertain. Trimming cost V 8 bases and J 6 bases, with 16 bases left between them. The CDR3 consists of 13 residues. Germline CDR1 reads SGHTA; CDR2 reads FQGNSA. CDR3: CASSKTGRAEAFF. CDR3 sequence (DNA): TGTGCCAGCTCGAAGACGGGTCGCGCTGAAGCTTTCTTT.

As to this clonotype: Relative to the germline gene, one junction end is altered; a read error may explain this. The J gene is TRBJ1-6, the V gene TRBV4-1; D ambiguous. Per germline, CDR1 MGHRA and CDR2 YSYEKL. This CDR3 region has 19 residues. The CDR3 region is CASSQEAGPPEGYSSPLHF. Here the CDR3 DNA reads TGCGCCAGCAGCCAAGAGGCCGGGCCCCCAGAGGGCTATAGTTCACCCCTCCACTTT.